The T cell receptor beta chain under discussion was sequenced for a study of blood T cells in healthy people across ages. Study at large: Per two T cells, about one barcoded beta molecule was captured through template switching. Study outcomes and limitations: When set beside aged donors, long-lived donors presented more naive CD4+ cells and higher diversity. CMV infection status of these donors was not known.

Concerning this clonotype: Its specificity is unknown.

With 4 bases removed from V and 7 bases from J, the gap between germline ends came to 10 bases. In germline, CDR1 is LGHDT, CDR2 YNNKEL (reference sequence). This CDR3 is 13 amino acids long. A J-beta primer mix and a sample-barcoded 5' primer were used in a second PCR of roughly 6 to 12 cycles. TCRdb re-analysed the 5' RACE reads in MiXCR, keeping a single row per CDR3 protein. Of roughly 1.6 million distinct CDR3 sequences listed, 34% are singletons. The sample comprised blood. The receptor's source is a woman in her twenties or thirties in good health. The chain recombines TRBV3-1 with TRBJ2-2; D not resolved. The CDR3 DNA sequence: TGTGCCAGCAGCCTCCAAGCCGGCGGGGAGCTGTTTTTT. Amino acid sequence: CASSLQAGGELFF.